Sequencing of this T cell receptor (beta chain) was carried out in a study of patients and donors after allogeneic stem cell transplantation. In TCRdb, the RT-PCR reads were re-called with MiXCR into one record per CDR3 protein. The sample holds 15,000 to 20,000 distinct CDR3 sequences; around 29% are singletons and the top ten take around 39%. The V and J ends lost 10 bases and 5 bases respectively, with 17 bases between them. The germline V gene encodes CDR1 WSHSY and CDR2 SAAADI. The CDR3 is 13 residues long. The specimen sequenced was blood, either unsorted or a sorted T cell fraction (not recorded which). This sequence joins TRBV10-2 and TRBJ1-2, with unresolved D. This TCR was sampled from a human donor who was either an allogeneic HSCT recipient or a stem cell or donor lymphocyte infusion donor (not recorded which). It is not recorded whose cells these are; they may come from a transplant donor. Here the CDR3 reads CATSIPERYGYTF. The CDR3 nucleotides are TGCGCCACCAGCATACCGGAGAGGTATGGCTACACCTTC.